This TCR beta chain was identified during a study of T-cell memory formation after mild COVID-19. Study findings and constraints: Researchers found some responding clones in pre-infection memory, a sign that cross-reactive memory joined. Clones contracting across day 15 to 85 had a balanced CD4/CD8 profile; later expanding clones leaned CD4+. Confirmation of SARS-CoV-2 specificity was lacking for second-wave clones peaking day 37.

A note on this clonotype: Its antigen is currently unknown.

J was trimmed by 4 bases and V by 4 bases; bases with no gene match: 6. Germline V lookup: CDR1 SGHAT, CDR2 FQNNGV. This CDR3 is 15 amino acids long. TCRdb fed the 5' RACE reads into MiXCR, producing one record per CDR3 protein. The repertoire holds under 110,000 distinct CDR3 sequences, with approximately 17% as singletons. This chain uses TRBV11-2 with TRBJ2-5; 10 bases fit TRBD2. The clonotype originates from an adult woman who had mild COVID-19 (a few samples of this study predate the infection). Cell type and time point are not known. Sequencing was carried out using PBMCs or a T cell subset sorted from them (not recorded which). Here the CDR3 reads CASSSRTSGGETQYF. The CDR3 nucleotides read TGTGCCAGCAGCTCCCGGACTAGCGGAGGAGAGACCCAGTACTTC. Filled out from reference TRBV11-2 and TRBJ2-5, the complete variable domain reads EAGVAQSPRYKIIEKRQSVAFWCNPISGHATLYWYQQILGQGPKLLIQFQNNGVVDDSQLPKDRFSAERLKGVDSTLKIQPAKLEDSAVYLCASSSRTSGGETQYFGPGTRLLVL.